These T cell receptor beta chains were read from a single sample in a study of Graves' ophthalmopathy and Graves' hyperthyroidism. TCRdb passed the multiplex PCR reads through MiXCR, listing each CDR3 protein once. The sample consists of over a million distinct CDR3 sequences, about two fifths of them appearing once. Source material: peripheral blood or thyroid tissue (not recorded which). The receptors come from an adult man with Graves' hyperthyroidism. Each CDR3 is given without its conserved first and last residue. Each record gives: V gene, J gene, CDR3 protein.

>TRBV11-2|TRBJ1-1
ASSYRGHLNTEAF
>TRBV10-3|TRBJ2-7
AIRSPSGSRFEQY
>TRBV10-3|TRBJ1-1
AISRGTREAF
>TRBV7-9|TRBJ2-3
AGGTDTQY
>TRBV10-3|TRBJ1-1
AISYDRERAAF
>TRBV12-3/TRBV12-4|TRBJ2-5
ASTSQNKETQY
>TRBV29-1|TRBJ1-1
SVAWTAMNTEAF
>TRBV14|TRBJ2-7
ASSPRGGVDEQY
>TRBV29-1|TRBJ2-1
SVESVGLGVYNEQF
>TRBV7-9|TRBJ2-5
ASSTTSVTQETQY
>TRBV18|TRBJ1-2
ASSPNQKGGYGYT
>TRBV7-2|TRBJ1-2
ASTENRGSGGYT
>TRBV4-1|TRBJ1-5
ASSQGGRYSNQPQH
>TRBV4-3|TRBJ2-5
ASSQEIGGGRTGRI
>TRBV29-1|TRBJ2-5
SVGLAGGLETQY
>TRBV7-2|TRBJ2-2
ASSQATNTGELF
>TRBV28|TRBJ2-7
ASIAVTGGYEQY
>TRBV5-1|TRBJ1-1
ASSLSPKNTEAF
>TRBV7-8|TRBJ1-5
ASSLAGFGNQPQH
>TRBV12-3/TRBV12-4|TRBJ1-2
ASTLRDRWDYGYT
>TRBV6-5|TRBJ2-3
ASSEDRDTDTQY
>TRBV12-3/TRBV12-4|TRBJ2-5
ASTQWDLGKETQY
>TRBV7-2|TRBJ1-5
ASSLIPFGTGSNQPQH
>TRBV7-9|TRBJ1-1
ASRGQGVSTEAF
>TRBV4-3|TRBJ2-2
ASSPTQGSVTGELF
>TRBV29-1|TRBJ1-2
SVYGGEQNYGYT
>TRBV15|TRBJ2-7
ATSAGQLSYEQY
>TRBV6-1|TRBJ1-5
ASSYLGRNQPQH
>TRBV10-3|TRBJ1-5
ASTGTAFSSNQPQH
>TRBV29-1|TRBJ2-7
SVWGPASYEQY
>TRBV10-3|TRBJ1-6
AISAGAAGNSPLH
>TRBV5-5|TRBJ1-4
ASSLTGTGGGEKLF
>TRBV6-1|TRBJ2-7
ASRVWTGTYEQY
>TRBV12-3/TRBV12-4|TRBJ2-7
ASSGVGLPYEQY
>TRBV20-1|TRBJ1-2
SARGEGRLNYGYT
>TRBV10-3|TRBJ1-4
AWSYGPLYNEKLF
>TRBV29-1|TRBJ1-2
SVEDRPGQGYYGYT
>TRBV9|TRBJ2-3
ASRRQATSTDTQY
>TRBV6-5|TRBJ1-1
ASSQDSPEAF
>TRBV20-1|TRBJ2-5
SAPIGAGKHGPQY
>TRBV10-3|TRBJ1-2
AISDRGLLYGYT
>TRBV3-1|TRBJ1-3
ASQIGSGNTIY